The source of this T cell receptor beta chain is a study of T cells in Graves' hyperthyroidism and ophthalmopathy. This clonotype turned up a few times. It was RNA transcripts that yielded the amplified TCR beta CDR3 regions. In the first-round RT-PCR of the TCR CDR3, the HTBI primer set was used. Using its own MiXCR run on the multiplex PCR reads, TCRdb lists one record per CDR3 protein. The sample has fewer than 400,000 distinct CDR3 sequences; more than 13% are singletons. Per germline, CDR1 LNHDA and CDR2 SQIVND (reference sequence). V was shortened by 5 bases and J by 0 bases, with 10 bases between the two germline ends. This CDR3 has 14 amino acids. Uncontrolled infection, other autoimmune disease, pregnancy or lactation barred patients from enrollment.

This receptor was obtained from a man aged 45-65 years with Graves' ophthalmopathy. The genes are TRBV19 and TRBJ1-1; no definite D call. Sample: blood. The CDR3 reads CASSASSLNTEAFF. The CDR3 nucleotides are TGTGCCAGTAGTGCTTCTTCATTGAACACTGAAGCTTTCTTT.